The T cell receptor (beta chain) under discussion was sequenced for a study of blood T cells in healthy people across ages. Caucasian, healthy and from Russia, the donors were aged between about 6 and 90. Each of the donors had approximately 10 milliliters of peripheral blood drawn into EDTA-treated Vacutainer tubes. Together with a sample-barcoded 5' primer, a J-beta primer mix was included in a second PCR lasting 7 to 11 cycles. Every cDNA molecule bore a tag from a template-switch adaptor containing 12 random nucleotides. TCRdb re-derived calls from the 5' RACE reads in MiXCR, one entry per CDR3 protein. The table shows 1.6 million or so distinct CDR3 sequences, with around 36% occurring only once. J lost 6 bases, V lost 3 bases, and 8 bases had no gene match. Germline V gives CDR1 KGHSH, CDR2 LQKENI. This CDR3 has 16 residues. Remarks on this clonotype: The antigen remains unidentified.

Notes on the study in general: Unknown CMV status may confound age-related changes in expanded clones.

V is TRBV18 and J is TRBJ2-2; 9 bases agree with TRBD1. The sample was blood. The TCR originated in a woman aged 25 to 39 in good health. The CDR3 nucleotides read TGTGCCAGCTCACCCCTTGGACAGGGGTTCTCCGGGGAGCTGTTTTTT. Protein sequence: CASSPLGQGFSGELFF.